A selection of T cell receptor beta chains follows, all from one sample in a study of STAT5B mutations in CD4+ large granular lymphocyte leukemia. Produced via immunoSEQ multiplex PCR; TCRdb's table is partial and in-frame only. This sample has about 38,000 clones; 70% to 90% occur once, and the top ten carry approximately 1.2%. Sample: CD4+ T cells from blood buffy coats. These receptors originate from a human donor in good health. CDR3s include the opening cysteine and the closing phenylalanine or tryptophan. D genes are given only for firm matches. Clone size is not always given. Where it is, it says once, few, many or a class for expanded clones.

V gene	D gene	J gene	clone size	CDR3 protein	CDR3 DNA
TRBV19	TRBD1	TRBJ2-7	NA	CASSGRSGGSYEQYF	TGTGCCAGTAGTGGTAGGTCAGGGGGATCCTACGAGCAGTACTTC
TRBV5-1	NA	TRBJ2-3	NA	CASSLGVAVSTDTQYF	TGCGCCAGCAGCCTGGGGGTGGCCGTTAGCACAGATACGCAGTATTTT
TRBV20-1	NA	TRBJ1-6	NA	CSAREQVSLHF	TGCAGTGCTAGAGAACAAGTCTCCCTCCACTTT
TRBV19	NA	TRBJ1-2	once	CASSNTRANYGYTF	TGTGCCAGTAGTAATACCAGAGCTAACTATGGCTACACCTTC
TRBV7-8	TRBD2	TRBJ2-3	NA	CASSFPGLAGTDTQYF	TGTGCCAGCAGCTTTCCGGGACTAGCCGGCACAGATACGCAGTATTTT
TRBV19	TRBD1	TRBJ1-1	NA	CASSITGGASEAFF	TGTGCCAGTAGTATTACAGGGGGCGCCTCTGAAGCTTTCTTT
TRBV28	TRBD1	TRBJ1-1	NA	CASSWDSRSW	TGTGCCAGCAGTTGGGACAGTAGGTCCTGG
TRBV7-7	NA	TRBJ2-5	NA	CASSLWGEETQYF	TGTGCTAGCAGCTTATGGGGGGAAGAGACCCAGTACTTC
TRBV27	NA	TRBJ2-7	once	CASSEGGYEQYF	TGTGCCAGCAGTGAAGGGGGCTACGAGCAGTACTTC
TRBV28	NA	TRBJ2-4	NA	CAAGAGNENIQYF	TGTGCCGCGGGGGCGGGGAACGAGAACATTCAGTACTTC
TRBV13	TRBD2	TRBJ2-3	NA	CASENLAGVGSDTQYF	TGTGCCAGCGAGAATCTAGCGGGAGTGGGGTCAGATACGCAGTATTTT